The entry below gives a single T cell receptor beta chain sequence along with its context. No antigen is known for it. No base-level quality is on record; no much larger clone is a single base apart. Enrolling through a virtual design, the prospective study's participants ranged in age from roughly 18 to 95 years and lived across 24 United States geographic areas. Cohort assignment in the prospective study relied on participant-reported clinical history from a screening survey and a study questionnaire. Each participant in the prospective study had whole blood, serum and a nasopharyngeal or oropharyngeal swab collected by mobile phlebotomists. Over a roughly two-month period, participants in the prospective study had the option of providing additional blood draws and questionnaires. Blood samples from the prospective study were shipped frozen or at room temperature prior to DNA extraction. The data originate from a study of blood T cell repertoires in COVID-19 (dated by TCRdb to about 2020). For the study in its entirety: Samples covering the acute and convalescent phases of COVID-19 were provided by collaborators in the United States, Italy and Spain. A freely available public database, intended as a resource for researchers studying the immune response to SARS-CoV-2, is where the repertoires were released. The prospective study material was composed of cDNA or gDNA derived from T cells, B-cell-depleted T cells, or PBMCs. Deeply sampled blood TCRbeta repertoires from subjects exposed to, actively infected with, or recovered from COVID-19 were included in the dataset. The samples were drawn from the first 160 participants of the ongoing ImmuneRACE study and from some 1,300 subjects provided by 6 global collaborators. HLA class I and class II types, where available, came from metadata supplied by the sample provider rather than from assay-based typing. Sample metadata almost always included a de-identified subject ID, COVID-19 status, age in years and sex.

TCRbeta CDR3 regions were amplified from genomic DNA using the immunoSEQ Assay, a bias-controlled multiplex PCR. Per the source publication's procedure: Within the assay, amplification of reference gene primers was used to estimate how many nucleated cells each sample contained. To quantify the absolute abundance of each unique TCRbeta CDR3 rearrangement, sequence reads were collapsed and filtered. For each sample, productive Simpson clonality was calculated by taking the square root of Simpson's diversity index across productive rearrangements. Not all clones reach the TCRdb copy of this immuneACCESS table, which keeps in-frame sequences only. Checked studies attribute under half of the gap to unresolved V genes and leave the rest unexplained. The V and J calls and clone size come from that table; D and trimming were worked out from the DNA. A total of fewer than 300,000 clones appear in this sample, about 91% of them only once. Roughly 1.2% of the sample belongs to the ten largest clones.

What the authors observed across the whole study: Clinical and demographic metadata were provided uncurated, with the amount varying by source and participant.

The source is a woman aged 40 to 50 with acute COVID-19. The sample taken for sequencing was PBMCs or T cells enriched from blood (not recorded which).

The nucleotide sequence reads as follows: TGTGCCAGCAGTTTAGGCGAGGACTATGGCTACACCTTC. It codes for CASSLGEDYGYTF. This chain joins TRBV6-2 or TRBV6-3 to TRBJ1-2, with the D gene not confidently named. CDR1 and CDR2 (MNHEY, SVGEGT) derive from the germline V gene. V loses 4 bases of germline sequence and J loses 3 bases, and the interval between the two ends is 9 bases. The CDR3 has 13 amino acids, counting the end cysteine and phenylalanine. Of the read, only the CDR3 DNA is kept; its 39 bases are in frame from base 1.